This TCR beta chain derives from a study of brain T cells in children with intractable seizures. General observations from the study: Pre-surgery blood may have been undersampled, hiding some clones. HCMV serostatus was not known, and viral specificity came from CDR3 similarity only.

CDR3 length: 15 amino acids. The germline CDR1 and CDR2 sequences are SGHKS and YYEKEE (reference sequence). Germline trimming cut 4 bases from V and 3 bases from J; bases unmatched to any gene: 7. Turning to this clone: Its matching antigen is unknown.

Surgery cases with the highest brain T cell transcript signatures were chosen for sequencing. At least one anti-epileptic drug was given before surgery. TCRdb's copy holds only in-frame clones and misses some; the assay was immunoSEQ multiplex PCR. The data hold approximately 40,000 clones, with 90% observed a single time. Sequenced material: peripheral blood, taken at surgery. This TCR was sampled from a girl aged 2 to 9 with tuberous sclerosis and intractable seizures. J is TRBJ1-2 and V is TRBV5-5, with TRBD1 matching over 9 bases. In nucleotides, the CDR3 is TGTGCCAGCAGCCCGGACAGGGGCCGAGACTATGGCTACACCTTC. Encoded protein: CASSPDRGRDYGYTF.